The sequence of this TCR beta chain was determined in a study of graft-versus-host responses after intestinal transplantation (dated by TCRdb to about 2021). About the full investigation: Recipients received multivisceral, liver-intestinal, or isolated intestinal transplants. All recipients received anti-thymocyte globulin induction followed by maintenance tacrolimus and steroids for around three years. Bulk TCR-beta CDR3 sequencing was used to track graft-versus-host and host-versus-graft alloreactive T cell clones in the graft, circulation and bone marrow after intestinal transplantation. To identify alloreactive clones, pre-transplant mixed lymphocyte reaction products were sequenced and compared with unstimulated pre-transplant donor and recipient T cells. Of the roughly 23 intestinal transplant recipients enrolled in the cohort, one of whom was a retransplant, a few patients without pretransplant specimens were excluded. A peak of at least 4% donor T cells among recipient peripheral blood mononuclear cells was the definition used for donor T cell macrochimerism. Rather than going through the commercial service, samples from three later patients were sequenced in-house on an Illumina MiSeq and processed with MiXCR.

Intraepithelial and lamina propria lymphocytes were isolated from graft specimens using dithiothreitol, EDTA incubations and collagenase D digestion. Bulk TCR-beta sequencing was performed on serial intestinal graft biopsy specimens collected as late as 600 days after transplant. Of note for this clone: The specificity of this receptor is unknown. Base-call qualities are not available, and no considerably larger clone is one nucleotide away.

Receptor amplification or capture employed the immunoSEQ multiplex PCR assay. For most patients, high-throughput TCR-beta CDR3 sequencing of genomic DNA was performed by Adaptive Biotechnologies. The original pipeline was this. TCR sequencing data were retrieved from Adaptive's ImmunoSEQ software for 15 to 20 patients, whereas a few other patients were processed with MiXCR and VDJtools. Because the origin of CDR3 nucleotide sequences shared between donor and recipient could not be assigned, those sequences were removed. Alloreactive clones required at least 2-fold expansion over unstimulated cells and minimum CFSE-low frequency of 0.002% (template counts) or 0.001% (read counts). Mappable clones were those detected in sequenced pre-transplant spleen, lymph node, or MLR CFSE-low populations of the donor or recipient. Cumulative frequency of alloreactive clones was calculated as a percentage of all sequences weighted by copy number. The source is immuneACCESS, and TCRdb retained only in-frame sequences with V and J called. Part of the clones is not carried over; for the studies checked, unresolved V genes explain less than half of this, and the remainder is unexplained. From that table come the V and J calls and clone size; the DNA was used to work out D and trimming. A total of 4,000 or so clones appear in this sample, around three quarters of them only once. The ten largest clones represent more than 14% of the sample.

V drops 1 base and J drops 0 bases, leaving 5 bases in between. The germline V gene encodes CDR1 SGHRS and CDR2 YFSETQ. The CDR3 goes from the cysteine to the phenylalanine over 13 residues. Only the CDR3 portion is preserved as DNA: 39 bases, with reading frame beginning at the first base. Broad study findings and their caveats: Early after transplant, peak levels of circulating GvH clones were associated with declines in HvG clones. Conclusions were limited by the relatively low number and heterogeneity of intestinal transplant patients. GvH clones were found in recipient bone marrow, and some of the GvH clones appeared earlier in ileal mucosa or blood, which is consistent with an intestinal mucosal origin. High GvH to HvG T cell clonal ratios were observed in the allografts of patients with donor T cell macrochimerism.

This sequence was found in a human patient who received an intestinal transplant, so some T cells may come from the graft donor. Sequences were derived from ileum tissue, sampled around 340 days after intestinal transplantation. This chain joins TRBV5-1 to TRBJ2-7, with the D gene not clear enough to name. DNA sequence: TGCGCCAGCAGCTTGCTGAGCTCCTACGAGCAGTACTTC. Translated, this is CASSLLSSYEQYF.